This T cell receptor (beta chain) was captured in a study of OX40 agonist ivuxolimab in advanced cancers. Findings and limits, study-wide: In general, CD8+ T cells held more expanded clones than CD4+ did, on average. Clonal expansion from baseline to week 6 occurred in both CD4+ and CD8+ T cells.

Notes on this clone: Its matching antigen is unknown.

The CDR3 extends over 13 amino acids. Germline V gives CDR1 SGHTA, CDR2 FQGTGA. V lost 6 bases to trimming and J lost 2 bases, with 9 bases between them. This table comes from immunoSEQ multiplex PCR, and its TCRdb copy is limited to in-frame clones, with some not included. The sample carries around 97,000 clones, 86% recorded once. This chain joins TRBV7-3 and TRBJ2-3, with D unresolved. The sequence was obtained from an adult with an advanced solid tumor such as melanoma, head and neck, liver or kidney cancer. This specimen consisted of CD4+ or CD8+ T cells sorted from blood, obtained in a trial of the OX40 agonist ivuxolimab. The CDR3 DNA is TGTGCCAGCAGTTGGTTACACACAGATACGCAGTATTTT. Protein sequence: CASSWLHTDTQYF. Drawing the rest from reference TRBV7-3 and TRBJ2-3, the complete variable domain is GAGVSQTPSNKVTEKGKYVELRCDPISGHTALYWYRQSLGQGPEFLIYFQGTGAADDSGLPNDRFFAVRPEGSVSTLKIQRTERGDSAVYLCASSWLHTDTQYFGPGTRLTVL.